This T cell receptor beta chain was obtained from a study of OX40 agonist ivuxolimab in advanced cancers. Turning to the overall study: Ivuxolimab was an agonistic, fully human IgG2 monoclonal antibody directed against OX40 (CD134), a costimulatory receptor. Intravenous ivuxolimab was administered to patients every 2 weeks at six dose levels: 0.01, 0.1, 0.3, 1.5, 3 and 10 mg/kg. Among the roughly 50 dose-escalation patients, around 20 had hepatocellular carcinoma, roughly 15 melanoma, 9 renal cell carcinoma and 9 head and neck cancer. A male proportion of 82.7% and a mean age of about 60 years, ranging from 23 to 79, were recorded for the dose-escalation cohort. Patients were allowed to have had prior anti-PD-1, anti-PD-L1 or anti-CTLA-4 therapy, and around 40% of the dose-escalation patients had previously received checkpoint inhibitors. Partial responses occurred in three dose-escalation patients: two with cutaneous melanoma and one with hepatocellular carcinoma. Peripheral TCRbeta sequencing was intended to test whether TCR sequence diversity was altered and clonal T-cell expansion was caused by ivuxolimab. The paper covers the monotherapy dose-escalation part of the phase I ivuxolimab trial, which included N ≈ 50 patients.

To note about this clone: Its antigen remains undetermined. No base-level quality is on record; no much larger clone is a single base apart.

The CDR3 covers 13 residues, taking in both the cysteine and the phenylalanine. Just the 39-base CDR3 DNA is kept, in frame starting at base 1. The V and J ends are trimmed by 5 bases and 11 bases, leaving 15 bases between them. Looking up the germline V gene (reference sequence) yields CDR1 LNHNV and CDR2 YYDKDF. Results and caveats for the whole study, not just this receptor: Low levels of normalized T-cell clonal expansion were also shown by some nonresponding patients. The antigen specificity of the peripheral T cells that underwent clonal expansion was not determined. At doses of 0.1 to 3.0 mg/kg, clonal expansion of both CD4+ and CD8+ T cells in blood was seen between baseline and week 6. In partial responders in the 0.1-3.0 mg/kg groups, normalized peripheral clonal expansion was found to be among the lowest, especially among CD8+ T cells. On average, CD8+ T cells showed more expanded clones than CD4+ T cells after ivuxolimab.

Genomic DNA was isolated from the sorted cells so that the TCRbeta CDR3 region could be sequenced. TCRbeta CDR3 regions were sequenced using the immunoSEQ Assay. Held by TCRdb, this immuneACCESS table contains in-frame sequences only and omits some clones. Under half of the omission traces to an unresolved V gene where checked; the cause of the rest is unknown. The sample yields over 70,000 clones; roughly 90% were counted once. The ten most abundant clones make up about 0.3% of the sample. The trial excluded patients who had a history of autoimmune disease or who were on systemic immunosuppression. Peripheral blood for TCR sequencing was drawn from every dose cohort at baseline, at cycle 4 day 1 and at cycle 7 day 1. Samples came from an open-label, multicenter, first-in-human phase I dose-escalation trial of ivuxolimab. Adults with locally advanced or metastatic head and neck squamous cell, hepatocellular, melanoma or renal cell carcinoma were enrolled in the trial. Before TCR sequencing, CD4+ and CD8+ T cells were separately sorted from peripheral blood.

The source is an adult with an advanced solid tumor such as melanoma, head and neck, liver or kidney cancer. Source: CD4+ or CD8+ T cells sorted from blood, taken in a trial of the OX40 agonist ivuxolimab. The rearranged chain carries TRBV15 and TRBJ1-4; TRBD1 is perhaps the D gene, given 5 matching bases. The CDR3 region: CATSGNEGRKLFF. The base sequence is TGTGCCACCAGCGGCAACGAGGGGCGCAAACTGTTTTTT.